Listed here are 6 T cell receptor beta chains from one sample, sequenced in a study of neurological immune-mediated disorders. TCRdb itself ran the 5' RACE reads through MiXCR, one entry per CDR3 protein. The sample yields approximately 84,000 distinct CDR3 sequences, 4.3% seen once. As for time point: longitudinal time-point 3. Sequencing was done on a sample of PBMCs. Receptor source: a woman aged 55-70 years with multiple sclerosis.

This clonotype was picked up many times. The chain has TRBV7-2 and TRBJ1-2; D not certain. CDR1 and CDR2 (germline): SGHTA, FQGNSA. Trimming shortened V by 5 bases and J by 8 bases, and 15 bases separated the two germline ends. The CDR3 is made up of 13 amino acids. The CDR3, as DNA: TGTGCCAGCAGCCCTAGTCGGAGCCCGGGCTACACCTTC. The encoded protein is CASSPSRSPGYTF.

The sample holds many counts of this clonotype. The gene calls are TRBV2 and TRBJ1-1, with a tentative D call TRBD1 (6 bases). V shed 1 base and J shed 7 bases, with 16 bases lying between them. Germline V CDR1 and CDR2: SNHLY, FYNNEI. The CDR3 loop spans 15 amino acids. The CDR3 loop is CASSEGTVYEGEAFF. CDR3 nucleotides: TGTGCCAGCAGTGAAGGGACAGTATATGAAGGTGAAGCTTTCTTT.

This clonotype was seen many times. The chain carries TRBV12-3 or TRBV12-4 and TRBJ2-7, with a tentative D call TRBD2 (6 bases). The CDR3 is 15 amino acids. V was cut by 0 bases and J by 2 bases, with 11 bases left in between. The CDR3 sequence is CASSLAPGRTYEQYF. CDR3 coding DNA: TGTGCCAGCAGTTTAGCGCCAGGGAGGACCTACGAGCAGTACTTC.

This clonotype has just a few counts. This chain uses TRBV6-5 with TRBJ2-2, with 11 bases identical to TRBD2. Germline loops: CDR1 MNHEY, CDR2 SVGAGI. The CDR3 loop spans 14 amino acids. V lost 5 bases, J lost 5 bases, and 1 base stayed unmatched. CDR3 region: CASSTSGGTGELFF. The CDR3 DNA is TGTGCCAGCAGTACTAGCGGGGGAACCGGGGAGCTGTTTTTT.

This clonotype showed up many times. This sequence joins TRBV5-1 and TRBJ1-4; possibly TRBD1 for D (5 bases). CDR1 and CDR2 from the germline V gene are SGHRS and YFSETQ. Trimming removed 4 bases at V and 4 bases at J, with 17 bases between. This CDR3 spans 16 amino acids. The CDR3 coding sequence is TGCGCCAGCAGCCCCGAGGGCGACAGCTTTAATGAAAAACTGTTTTTT. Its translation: CASSPEGDSFNEKLFF. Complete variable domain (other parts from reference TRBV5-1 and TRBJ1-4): KAGVTQTPRYLIKTRGQQVTLSCSPISGHRSVSWYQQTPGQGLQFLFEYFSETQRNKGNFPGRFSGRQFSNSRSEMNVSTLELGDSALYLCASSPEGDSFNEKLFFGSGTQLSVL.

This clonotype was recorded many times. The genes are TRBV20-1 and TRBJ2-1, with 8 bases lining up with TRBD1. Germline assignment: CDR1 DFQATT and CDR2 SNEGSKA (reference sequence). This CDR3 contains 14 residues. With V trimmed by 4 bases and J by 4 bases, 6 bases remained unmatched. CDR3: CSANDRGAYNEQFF. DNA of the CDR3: TGCAGTGCTAACGACAGGGGAGCGTACAATGAGCAGTTCTTC.